One sample yielded the 17 T cell receptor beta chains listed below, sequenced in a study of T cell changes during pregnancy in multiple sclerosis. Data came from immunoSEQ multiplex PCR; TCRdb stores just in-frame clones and leaves some out. Of under 70,000 clones listed, 91% are singletons. Sample: peripheral blood, taken in the third trimester of pregnancy. These receptors were collected from a female donor in good health, enrolled as a control in a pregnancy study.

In regard to this clone: This specimen includes other DNA sequences encoding the same CDR3. V gene TRBV6-1 combines with J gene TRBJ2-7; D unresolved. The V end lost 11 bases, the J end lost 4 bases, and 12 bases lay between the germline ends. CDR1 is MNHNS, CDR2 SASEGT, per germline. The CDR3 contains 11 residues. This CDR3 is CAGRTDYEQYF. As DNA, the CDR3 is TGTGCCGGCCGAACCGATTACGAGCAGTACTTC.

This rearrangement joins TRBV30 to TRBJ2-3, with 8 nucleotides matching TRBD2. V trimming: 1 base; J trimming: 1 base; junction bases outside the gene matches: 4. There are 15 residues in the CDR3. Germline V gives CDR1 GTSNPN, CDR2 SVGIG (reference sequence). The CDR3 region is CAWSGGRGGTDTQYF. In DNA form, the CDR3 reads TGTGCCTGGAGTGGAGGGCGGGGGGGCACAGATACGCAGTATTTT.

The rearrangement joins TRBV5-4 to TRBJ1-4, with D maybe TRBD1 (5 bases). The germline V gene encodes CDR1 SGHNT and CDR2 YYREEE (reference sequence). Trimming left V 1 base short and J 4 bases short, with 8 bases between. The CDR3 covers 14 residues. Written as DNA, the CDR3 is TGTGCCAGCAGCTTGACAGGCCTTAATGAAAAACTGTTTTTT. Translating gives CASSLTGLNEKLFF.

The chain is built from TRBV6-5 and TRBJ2-1; D is possibly TRBD2 (5 bases). V was trimmed by 6 bases and J by 10 bases, leaving 13 bases between them. Germline V gene sequence: CDR1 MNHEY, CDR2 SVGAGI. This CDR3 spans 12 amino acids. The CDR3 DNA reads TGTGCCAGCAGGGGAGTAGGGTACGAGCAGTTCTTC. It codes for CASRGVGYEQFF.

J is TRBJ2-7 and V is TRBV5-4; possibly TRBD2 for D (5 bases). The V and J ends lost 2 bases and 3 bases respectively, with 9 bases between them. CDR3 length: 13 amino acids. From germline, CDR1 is SGHNT and CDR2 YYREEE (reference sequence). CDR3 loop: CASSFGGYYEQYF. The CDR3 DNA reads TGTGCCAGCAGCTTCGGCGGGTACTACGAGCAGTACTTC.

The genes are TRBV25-1 and TRBJ2-2; 8 bases agree with TRBD1. CDR1 and CDR2 from the germline V gene are MGHDK and SYGVNS. This CDR3 has 14 residues. V gave up 6 bases and J gave up 6 bases; unmatched junction bases: 6. For the CDR3, the DNA is TGTGCCAGCAGCCAGGACAGGGAACCCGGGGAGCTGTTTTTT. Protein sequence: CASSQDREPGELFF.

The V gene is TRBV6-6, the J gene TRBJ2-1; possible D gene TRBD2, 5 bases. In germline, CDR1 is MNHNY, CDR2 SVGAGI (reference sequence). Deletions cut 0 bases from V and 8 bases from J, with 11 bases between. The CDR3 is 14 amino acids. The CDR3 sequence is CASSYSASRYEQFF. Written as DNA, the CDR3 is TGTGCCAGCAGTTACTCGGCTAGCAGGTATGAGCAGTTCTTC.

This clone showed up just once. The rearrangement joins TRBV15 to TRBJ1-2, with D possibly matching TRBD1 (5 bases). Trimming removed 0 bases at V and 6 bases at J, with 14 bases between. The length of the CDR3 is 15 residues. Germline V gene lookup returns CDR1 LNHNV and CDR2 YYDKDF (reference sequence). CDR3 DNA: TGTGCCACCAGCAGAGATCATGTCAGGGTGGATGGCTACACCTTC. Protein sequence: CATSRDHVRVDGYTF.

The J gene is TRBJ2-3, the V gene TRBV18; tentatively, D is TRBD2 (6 bases). From germline, CDR1 is KGHSH and CDR2 LQKENI. This CDR3 contains 15 residues. V lost 3 bases to trimming and J lost 4 bases, with 14 bases between them. The CDR3 sequence is CASSPNAGIADTQYF. The CDR3 region has the DNA TGTGCCAGCTCACCCAATGCGGGAATAGCAGATACGCAGTATTTT.

CDR3 coding DNA: TGTGCCAGCAGCTGGACAGGGGGCAACGAAAAACTGTTTTTT. Translation gives CASSWTGGNEKLFF. This chain joins TRBV28 and TRBJ1-4; 11 nucleotides align to TRBD1. Losses at the gene ends were 6 bases for V and 8 bases for J; bases not matched to a gene: 5. This CDR3 has 14 amino acids. The germline gives CDR1 MDHEN, CDR2 SYDVKM.

The chain combines TRBV6-5 with TRBJ2-7; 14 bases align to TRBD2. The CDR3 has 15 amino acids. Germline loops: CDR1 MNHEY, CDR2 SVGAGI. The V segment lost 6 bases and the J segment 4 bases; nucleotides outside the gene matches: 5. The DNA of the CDR3 is TGTGCCAGCAGACCGGGACTAGCGGGAGTATACGAGCAGTACTTC. This codes for CASRPGLAGVYEQYF.

The V and J genes are TRBV7-8 and TRBJ2-1, with 7 bases identical to TRBD2. The V and J ends lost 1 base and 5 bases, in that order; junction bases with no gene match: 5. The CDR3 length is 15 residues. Germline V gene data show CDR1 as SGHVS and CDR2 as FQNEAQ. CDR3 protein: CASSLVRAGNNEQFF. The CDR3 coding sequence is TGTGCCAGCAGCTTAGTGCGAGCGGGAAACAATGAGCAGTTCTTC.

This clone was counted once. V is TRBV6-4 and J is TRBJ1-6, with a possible D match to TRBD1 (5 bases). Trimming took off 8 bases at V and 9 bases at J, with 23 bases between the two ends. CDR3 size: 16 residues. Germline V lookup: CDR1 MRHNA, CDR2 SNTAGT. The CDR3 loop reads CASSPGEVGGISPLHF. The CDR3 DNA reads as TGTGCCAGCTCCCCGGGGGAAGTCGGGGGAATTTCACCCCTCCACTTT.

The chain employs TRBV2 and TRBJ1-4; the D is unclear. Looked up from germline, CDR1 is SNHLY and CDR2 is FYNNEI. V shed 7 bases and J shed 8 bases, with 8 bases lying between them. The CDR3 runs 11 residues. CDR3 nucleotides: TGTGCCAGCACTGACAAAGAAAAACTGTTTTTT. Residues: CASTDKEKLFF.

Only one count was recorded for this clone. The CDR3 protein is CASSWRILAYEQYF. CDR3 DNA: TGTGCCAGCAGCTGGAGGATACTAGCCTACGAGCAGTACTTC. The chain links TRBV5-5 to TRBJ2-7; a weak D match, TRBD2 (5 bases). The CDR3 totals 14 residues. The germline V gene has CDR1 SGHKS and CDR2 YYEKEE (reference sequence). Trimming shortened V by 3 bases and J by 2 bases, and 12 bases separated the two germline ends.

This sequence joins TRBV19 and TRBJ1-2; TRBD1 is a possible D gene (6 bases). Looked up from germline, CDR1 is LNHDA and CDR2 is SQIVND (reference sequence). V was trimmed by 1 base and J by 2 bases, leaving 11 bases between them. The CDR3 runs to 15 residues. The CDR3 region has the DNA TGTGCCAGTAGTATAGGAGCAGGGGCGAACTATGGCTACACCTTC. This codes for CASSIGAGANYGYTF.

In its sample, this clone was seen a few times. The chain uses TRBV29-1 and TRBJ1-2; unclear D gene. This CDR3 region has 12 residues. Germline V gives CDR1 SQVTM, CDR2 ANQGSEA. Trimming left V 2 bases short and J 0 bases short, with 4 bases between. The CDR3 here is CSVENTNYGYTF. CDR3 nucleotides: TGCAGCGTTGAAAATACTAACTATGGCTACACCTTC. Together with reference TRBV29-1 and TRBJ1-2, the CDR3 gives the full variable domain: SAVISQKPSRDICQRGTSLTIQCQVDSQVTMMFWYRQQPGQSLTLIATANQGSEATYESGFVIDKFPISRPNLTFSTLTVSNMSPEDSSIYLCSVENTNYGYTFGSGTRLTVV.